These 8 T cell receptor beta chains were sequenced from one sample in a study of OX40 agonist ivuxolimab in advanced cancers. Assay: immunoSEQ multiplex PCR; the TCRdb copy retains only in-frame clones and omits some. The data hold 65,000 or so clones, with almost 95% observed a single time. Source: CD4+ or CD8+ T cells sorted from blood, taken in a trial of the OX40 agonist ivuxolimab. The receptor source for this set is an adult with an advanced solid tumor such as melanoma, head and neck, liver or kidney cancer.

The J gene is TRBJ2-1, the V gene TRBV7-3; D call uncertain. V was trimmed by 5 bases and J by 10 bases, leaving 12 bases between them. The length of the CDR3 is 12 residues. Germline V CDR1 and CDR2: SGHTA, FQGTGA. Here the CDR3 reads CASSPDGLEQFF. The CDR3 coding sequence is TGTGCCAGCAGCCCCGATGGATTAGAGCAGTTCTTC.

This chain joins TRBV10-3 and TRBJ2-1, with 8 positions matching TRBD1. With V trimmed by 4 bases and J by 5 bases, 4 bases remained unmatched. Germline values: CDR1 ENHRY, CDR2 SYGVKD. This CDR3 contains 14 residues. For the CDR3, the DNA is TGTGCCATCAGTGTAACAGGGGGGAACAATGAGCAGTTCTTC. Translation: CAISVTGGNNEQFF.

The CDR3 sequence: CASSYSTAYEQYF. In DNA, the CDR3 is TGTGCCAGCAGTTACTCCACGGCCTACGAGCAGTACTTC. The V gene is TRBV6-6, the J gene TRBJ2-7; D gene uncertain. Germline loops: CDR1 MNHNY, CDR2 SVGAGI (reference sequence). The CDR3 runs to 13 residues. V lost 0 bases to trimming and J lost 2 bases, with 5 bases between them.

The chain links TRBV10-3 to TRBJ2-1; D is possibly TRBD1 (6 bases). This CDR3 has 15 residues. Germline lookup yields CDR1 ENHRY and CDR2 SYGVKD. Trimming left V 0 bases short and J 3 bases short, with 9 bases between. The CDR3 reads CAISESGRGYNEQFF. DNA for the CDR3: TGTGCCATCAGTGAGTCGGGCAGGGGCTACAATGAGCAGTTCTTC.

J is TRBJ2-5 and V is TRBV6-5; tentatively, D is TRBD2 (6 bases). The DNA end is more similar to TRBJ2-7, so the J call may be wrong. The CDR3 runs 14 residues. Germline assignment: CDR1 MNHEY and CDR2 SVGAGI. The CDR3 sequence is CASNQGGPYYEQYF. The CDR3 DNA is TGTGCCAGCAACCAGGGAGGTCCCTATTACGAGCAGTACTTC.

This chain links TRBV5-6 with TRBJ1-5; 7 bases agree with TRBD1. CDR1 is SGHDT, CDR2 YYEEEE, per germline. This CDR3 spans 14 amino acids. The V segment lost 5 bases and the J segment 5 bases; nucleotides outside the gene matches: 7. The CDR3 nucleotides are TGTGCCAGCAGTCACGGGACAGCTTATCAGCCCCAGCATTTT. It specifies CASSHGTAYQPQHF.

V gene TRBV7-3 combines with J gene TRBJ2-1; the D is unclear. Looked up from germline, CDR1 is SGHTA and CDR2 is FQGTGA. The CDR3 runs to 12 residues. Trimming stripped 0 bases from V and 6 bases from J, with 3 bases between. The DNA of the CDR3 is TGTGCCAGCAGCTTAACTGGCAATGAGCAGTTCTTC. This codes for CASSLTGNEQFF.

The chain couples TRBV11-3 to TRBJ1-1, with D unresolved. Germline loops: CDR1 SGHNT, CDR2 YENEEA. This CDR3 is built from 13 residues. V lost 1 base and J lost 7, with 10 bases in between. CDR3 amino acids: CASSLGGGGEAFF. CDR3 sequence (DNA): TGTGCCAGCAGCTTAGGAGGAGGAGGTGAAGCTTTCTTT.